The sequence of this TCR beta chain was determined in a study of shared clonotypes between healthy human individuals. Whole-study context: Each donor had three CD4 naive, three CD4 memory, two CD8 naive and one CD8 memory plate.

Produced via immunoSEQ multiplex PCR; TCRdb's table is partial and in-frame only. The sample shows fewer than 3 million clones, under 95% of them seen only once. Study observations and caveats: Despite large depth, sorted-subset datasets appeared incompletely sequenced. Clonotype sharing among donors was expected to depend on sequencing depth.

This CDR3 is built from 16 residues. The V and J ends lost 3 bases and 0 bases respectively, with 14 bases between them. The germline CDR1 and CDR2 sequences are SGHNT and YYREEE (reference sequence). A remark on this clone: Its antigen is unknown.

The receptor was isolated from a man between 18 and 29 years old in good health. Some clones in this sample may be carry-over from other donors' samples. What was sequenced was naive CD4+ T cells from PBMCs. The subset is: CD45RA+ positively selected. The chain couples TRBV5-4 to TRBJ2-3; tentatively, D is TRBD2 (6 bases). CDR3 loop: CASSSRGLSSTDTQYF. The CDR3 DNA follows: TGTGCCAGCAGCTCCCGAGGACTATCTAGCACAGATACGCAGTATTTT.